The rows below give T cell receptor beta chains drawn from one sample of a study of blood T cell repertoires in COVID-19. This table comes from immunoSEQ multiplex PCR, and its TCRdb copy is limited to in-frame clones, with some not included. The sample has over 200,000 clones; more than 75% are singletons. The source material was peripheral blood. These receptors were collected from a man aged 40-49 years with active or convalescent COVID-19. Both conserved end residues are part of each CDR3. Each record gives: V gene, J gene, clone size, D gene, CDR3 DNA, CDR3 protein. D genes are given only for firm matches. Some rows have no size entry. The others give once, few or many, or a class for an expanded clone.

V: TRBV19
J: TRBJ1-5
size: once
D: -
DNA: TGTGCCAGTAGTAACAGCAACAATCAGCCCCAGCATTTT
CDR3: CASSNSNNQPQHF

V: TRBV4-1
J: TRBJ1-2
size: -
D: -
DNA: TGCGCCAGCAGCCAAGCGGGAGGGTTTACTAACTATGGCTACACCTTC
CDR3: CASSQAGGFTNYGYTF

V: TRBV28
J: TRBJ2-2
size: -
D: -
DNA: TGTGCCAGCAGTTTATACAGGACCAACACCGGGGAGCTGTTTTTT
CDR3: CASSLYRTNTGELFF

V: TRBV7-3
J: TRBJ1-1
size: -
D: -
DNA: TGTGCCAGCAGCTTAACGGAGCAGGGTAACACTGAAGCTTTCTTT
CDR3: CASSLTEQGNTEAFF

V: TRBV3-1/TRBV3-2
J: TRBJ1-2
size: few
D: -
DNA: TGTGCCAGCAGCCAAAAGATAGGGGTTCGGCAGGGGACATTTGGTGGCTACACCTTC
CDR3: CASSQKIGVRQGTFGGYTF

V: TRBV10-3
J: TRBJ2-7
size: -
D: -
DNA: TGTGCCATCAGTGAGCAGGAACTCTCCTACGAGCAGTACTTC
CDR3: CAISEQELSYEQYF

V: TRBV27
J: TRBJ1-2
size: few
D: -
DNA: TGTGCCAGCAGTGCCGGACAGTTCCCCTATGGCTACACCTTC
CDR3: CASSAGQFPYGYTF

V: TRBV4-1
J: TRBJ2-7
size: -
D: TRBD2
DNA: TGCGCCAGCAGGGGGGGGATCAACGAGCAGTACTTC
CDR3: CASRGGINEQYF

V: TRBV29-1
J: TRBJ1-1
size: -
D: -
DNA: TGCAGCATTACAGGGATGAACACTGAAGCTTTCTTT
CDR3: CSITGMNTEAFF

V: TRBV5-1
J: TRBJ1-6
size: once
D: TRBD1
DNA: TGCGCCAGCAGCCAGGGGGCCGAGGAGTCACCCCTCCACTTT
CDR3: CASSQGAEESPLHF

V: TRBV7-7
J: TRBJ2-1
size: -
D: -
DNA: TGTGCCAGCAGCATCACACGCGCCGGGTACAATGAGCAGTTCTTC
CDR3: CASSITRAGYNEQFF

V: TRBV5-1
J: TRBJ2-7
size: once
D: TRBD1
DNA: TGCGCCAGCAGCTGGTCGGGACAGGGGTCCTACGAGCAGTACTTC
CDR3: CASSWSGQGSYEQYF

V: TRBV14
J: TRBJ1-1
size: few
D: -
DNA: TGTGCCAGCAGCCGCCTAATACAGGGACCGAACACTGAAGCTTTCTTT
CDR3: CASSRLIQGPNTEAFF

V: TRBV25-1
J: TRBJ1-6
size: -
D: -
DNA: TGTGCCAGCACCACGGCGGGGCAAGGGTCGACACCCCTCCACTTT
CDR3: CASTTAGQGSTPLHF

V: TRBV4-1
J: TRBJ2-1
size: -
D: -
DNA: TGCGCCAGCAGGGATCTCGGGGTCAACAATGAGCAGTTCTTC
CDR3: CASRDLGVNNEQFF

V: TRBV5-1
J: TRBJ2-1
size: -
D: -
DNA: TGCGCCAGCAGCCTTACAGGGAGCTCCTACAATGAGCAGTTCTTC
CDR3: CASSLTGSSYNEQFF

V: TRBV10-1
J: TRBJ1-1
size: -
D: -
DNA: TGCGCCAGCAGTGCACTTAGTTCGGGAGGGACTGAAGCTTTCTTT
CDR3: CASSALSSGGTEAFF

V: TRBV2
J: TRBJ2-5
size: -
D: TRBD2
DNA: TGTGCCAGCAGCGGACTAGCGGGGGTGGAGACCCAGTACTTC
CDR3: CASSGLAGVETQYF

V: TRBV3-1/TRBV3-2
J: TRBJ1-1
size: few
D: -
DNA: TGTGCCAGCAGGGGGGGGACTGAAGCTTTCTTT
CDR3: CASRGGTEAFF

V: TRBV11-1
J: TRBJ2-1
size: -
D: -
DNA: TGTGCCAGCAGCTTGATAACGCGCCTATCCTACAATGAGCAGTTCTTC
CDR3: CASSLITRLSYNEQFF

V: TRBV27
J: TRBJ2-5
size: -
D: -
DNA: TGTGCCAGCAGTATGGGGGGTTGGTTCCAAGAGACCCAGTACTTC
CDR3: CASSMGGWFQETQYF

V: TRBV5-4
J: TRBJ2-3
size: -
D: TRBD2
DNA: TGTGCCAGCAGCCCGGGGGGGTCTCTGGATACGCAGTATTTT
CDR3: CASSPGGSLDTQYF

V: TRBV3-1/TRBV3-2
J: TRBJ1-6
size: -
D: TRBD1
DNA: TGTGCCAGCAGCCAAGCCGGGACAGGGTTATCACCCCTCCACTTT
CDR3: CASSQAGTGLSPLHF

V: TRBV30
J: TRBJ2-3
size: -
D: -
DNA: TGTGCCTCAAGTAGGGGACATTACGTGTATTTT
CDR3: CASSRGHYVYF

V: TRBV28
J: TRBJ2-3
size: -
D: TRBD2
DNA: TGTGCCAGCAGTTTCGGGGGGGAGGGACCAGATACGCAGTATTTT
CDR3: CASSFGGEGPDTQYF